Reported below is one T cell receptor beta chain. Here the CDR3 omits its conserved ending phenylalanine or tryptophan, so a read error is the likely source. TCRdb analysed the 5' RACE reads with MiXCR anew, one entry per CDR3 protein. The sample has hundreds of thousands of distinct CDR3 sequences, about 20% seen once; the top ten hold roughly an eighth. This sample stems from a study of T-cell memory formation after mild COVID-19. Across the study: TCR clusters were largely donor specific.

The CDR3 runs 15 residues. CDR1 is MNHEY and CDR2 is SVGAGI in the germline V gene. The V gene end was trimmed by 2 bases and the J gene end by 6 bases; junction bases not matched to a gene: 8. Sequencing input: PBMCs or a T cell subset sorted from them (not recorded which). The V call is TRBV6-5, the J call TRBJ2-3; 7 bases fit TRBD2. The TCR originated in an adult woman who had mild COVID-19 (a few samples of this study predate the infection). Cell type and time point are not known. CDR3 nucleotides: TGTGCCAGCAGTTACAGTGGCGGGGGAGGGGATACGCAGTATCTT. Its translation: CASSYSGGGGDTQYL.